A selection of T cell receptor beta chains follows, all from one sample in a study of blood T cell repertoires in COVID-19. Sequencing used immunoSEQ multiplex PCR; TCRdb keeps in-frame clones, though not all of them. There are approximately 490,000 clones in the sample; about 88% occur only once, and roughly 8.5% lies in the top ten. Input material: PBMCs or T cells enriched from blood (not recorded which). The receptors were gathered from a woman aged 55 to 70 who had recovered from COVID-19. Both conserved end residues are part of each CDR3. The D gene is left open where the match is weak. The size field is filled for only some rows; it gives once, few, many or a size class.

v_call,d_call,clone_size,j_call,cdr3_nt,cdr3_aa
TRBV20-1,NA,NA,TRBJ2-6,TGCAGTGCTAGTGCAAACTCTGGGGCCAACGTCCTGACTTTC,CSASANSGANVLTF
TRBV27,TRBD1,NA,TRBJ1-5,TGTGCCAGCAGTTTGTCACAGGGGGCAGTTCAGCCCCAGCATTTT,CASSLSQGAVQPQHF
TRBV12-3/TRBV12-4,NA,NA,TRBJ2-1,TGTGCCAGCAGTTCTAGCTCCGGTGAGCAGTTCTTC,CASSSSSGEQFF
TRBV7-9,NA,NA,TRBJ1-2,TGTGCCAGCAGCTTAACAGGGTGGAACTATGGCTACACCTTC,CASSLTGWNYGYTF
TRBV5-1,NA,NA,TRBJ2-2,TGCGCCAGCAGCTTGGACCCCGGGACCGGGGAGCTGTTTTTT,CASSLDPGTGELFF
TRBV5-1,TRBD1,NA,TRBJ2-7,TGCGCCAGCAGCCCCGGGACAGGGGGCAGCGACGAGCAGTACTTC,CASSPGTGGSDEQYF
TRBV2,NA,NA,TRBJ1-5,TGTGCCAGCACCATAGGGGCGGGGGTGGCGGGCAATCAGCCCCAGCATTTT,CASTIGAGVAGNQPQHF
TRBV19,NA,NA,TRBJ2-2,TGTGCCAGTAGTACGGGGGGCCTGAACACCGGGGAGCTGTTTTTT,CASSTGGLNTGELFF
TRBV5-6,NA,few,TRBJ1-2,TGTGCCAGCAGCCCGTGGGAGGTTGACTATGGCTACACCTTC,CASSPWEVDYGYTF
TRBV7-2,TRBD2,NA,TRBJ2-1,TGTGCCAGCAGCTCGGGACTAGCGGGGGGGAGCGTTTACAATGAGCAGTTCTTC,CASSSGLAGGSVYNEQFF
TRBV10-3,TRBD1,once,TRBJ1-1,TGTGCCATCAGGACCACAGGGGACACTGAAGCTTTCTTT,CAIRTTGDTEAFF
TRBV6-5,TRBD2,NA,TRBJ2-1,TGTGCCAGCATGGGCGGGGGGCGGAATGAGCAGTTCTTC,CASMGGGRNEQFF
TRBV19,NA,NA,TRBJ1-1,TGTGCCAGTTCGGACAGTCCCACTGAAGCTTTCTTT,CASSDSPTEAFF
TRBV5-1,TRBD2,NA,TRBJ2-5,TGCGCCAGCAGCCCCCCCGGGACTAGGGTGACCCAGTACTTC,CASSPPGTRVTQYF
TRBV2,NA,NA,TRBJ1-5,TGTGCCAGCACCGAAGGGGATGGCAATCAGCCCCAGCATTTT,CASTEGDGNQPQHF
TRBV19,TRBD1,NA,TRBJ1-1,TGTGCCAGTAGTAGAACCGGGACAGGGGGCATTGGGTGGACTGAAGCTTTCTTT,CASSRTGTGGIGWTEAFF
TRBV5-4,TRBD1,NA,TRBJ2-7,TGTGCCAGCAGCTTCCGGGACAGGGGCTACGAGCAGTACTTC,CASSFRDRGYEQYF
TRBV11-2,NA,NA,TRBJ2-7,TGTGCCAGCAGCTCGAACCCGGGAACCACCTACGAGCAGTACTTC,CASSSNPGTTYEQYF
TRBV7-6,NA,NA,TRBJ1-1,TGTGCCAGCAGCTTAGGAGGGCCCACTGAAGCTTTCTTT,CASSLGGPTEAFF